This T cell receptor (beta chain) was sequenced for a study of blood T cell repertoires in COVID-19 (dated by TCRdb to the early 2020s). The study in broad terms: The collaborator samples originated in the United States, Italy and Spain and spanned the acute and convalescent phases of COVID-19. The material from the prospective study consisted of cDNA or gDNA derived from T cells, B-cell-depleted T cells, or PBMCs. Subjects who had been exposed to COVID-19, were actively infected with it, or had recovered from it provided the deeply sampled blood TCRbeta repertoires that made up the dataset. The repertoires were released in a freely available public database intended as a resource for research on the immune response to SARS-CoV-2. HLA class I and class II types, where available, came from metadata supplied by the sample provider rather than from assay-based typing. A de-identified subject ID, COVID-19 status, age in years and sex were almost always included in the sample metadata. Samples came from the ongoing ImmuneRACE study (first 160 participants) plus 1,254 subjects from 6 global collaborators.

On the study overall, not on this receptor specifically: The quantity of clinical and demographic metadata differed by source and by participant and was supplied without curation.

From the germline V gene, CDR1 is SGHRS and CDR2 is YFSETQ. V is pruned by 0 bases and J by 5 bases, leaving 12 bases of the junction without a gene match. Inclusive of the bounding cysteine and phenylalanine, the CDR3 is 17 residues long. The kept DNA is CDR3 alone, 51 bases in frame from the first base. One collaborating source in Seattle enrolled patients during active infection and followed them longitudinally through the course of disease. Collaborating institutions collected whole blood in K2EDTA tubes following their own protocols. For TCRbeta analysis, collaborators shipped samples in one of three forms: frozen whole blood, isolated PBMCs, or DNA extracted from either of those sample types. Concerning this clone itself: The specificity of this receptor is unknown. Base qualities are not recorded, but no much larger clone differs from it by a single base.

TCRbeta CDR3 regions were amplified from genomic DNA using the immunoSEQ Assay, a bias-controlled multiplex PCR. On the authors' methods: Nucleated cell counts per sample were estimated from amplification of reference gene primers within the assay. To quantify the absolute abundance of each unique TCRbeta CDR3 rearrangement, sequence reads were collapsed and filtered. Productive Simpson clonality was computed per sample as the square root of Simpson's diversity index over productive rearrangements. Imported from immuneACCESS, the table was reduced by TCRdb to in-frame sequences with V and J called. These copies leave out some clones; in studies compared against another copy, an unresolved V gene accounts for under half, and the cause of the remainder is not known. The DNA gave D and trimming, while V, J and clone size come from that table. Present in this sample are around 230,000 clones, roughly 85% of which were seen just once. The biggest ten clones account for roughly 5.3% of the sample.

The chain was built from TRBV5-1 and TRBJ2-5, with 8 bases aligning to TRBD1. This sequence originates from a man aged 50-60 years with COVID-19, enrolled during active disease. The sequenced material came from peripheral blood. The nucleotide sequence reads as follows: TGCGCCAGCAGCTTGGGGACTGGGCAGGGGGCGATGGAGACCCAGTACTTC. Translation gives CASSLGTGQGAMETQYF. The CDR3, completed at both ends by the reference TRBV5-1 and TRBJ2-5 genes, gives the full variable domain KAGVTQTPRYLIKTRGQQVTLSCSPISGHRSVSWYQQTPGQGLQFLFEYFSETQRNKGNFPGRFSGRQFSNSRSEMNVSTLELGDSALYLCASSLGTGQGAMETQYFGPGTRLLVL.